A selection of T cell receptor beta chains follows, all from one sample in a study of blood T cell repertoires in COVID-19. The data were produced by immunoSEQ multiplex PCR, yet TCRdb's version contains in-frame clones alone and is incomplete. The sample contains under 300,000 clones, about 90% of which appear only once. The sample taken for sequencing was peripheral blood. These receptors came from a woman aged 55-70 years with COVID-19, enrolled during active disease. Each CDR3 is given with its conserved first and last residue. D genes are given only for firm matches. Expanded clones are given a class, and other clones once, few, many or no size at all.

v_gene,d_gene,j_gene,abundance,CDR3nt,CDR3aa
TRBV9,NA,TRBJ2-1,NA,TGTGCCAGCAGCGGAGGGACGGGACTCAATGAGCAGTTCTTC,CASSGGTGLNEQFF
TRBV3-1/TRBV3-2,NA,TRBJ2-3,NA,TGTGCCAGCAGCCAACCGACGACAGACCGGCCGGATACGCAGTATTTT,CASSQPTTDRPDTQYF
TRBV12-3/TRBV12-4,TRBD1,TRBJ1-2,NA,TGTGCCAGCAGCTCCACAGGGGTCGGTGGCTACACCTTC,CASSSTGVGGYTF
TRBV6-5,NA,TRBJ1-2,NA,TGTGCCAGCAGTTACGGGGGGGTGTACGGAGGCTATGGCTACACCTTC,CASSYGGVYGGYGYTF
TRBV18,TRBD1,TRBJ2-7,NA,TGTGCCAGCTCTTCCGGGACAGGATCCTCCTACGAGCAGTACTTC,CASSSGTGSSYEQYF
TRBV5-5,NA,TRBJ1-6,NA,TGTGCCAGCAGCCCCCTGGAGCTTTCACCCCTCCACTTT,CASSPLELSPLHF
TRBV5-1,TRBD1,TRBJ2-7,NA,TGCGCCAGCAGCTGGGGACAGGGGGCTTACGAGCAGTACTTC,CASSWGQGAYEQYF
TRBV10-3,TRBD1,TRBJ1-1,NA,TGTGCCATCAGTGACTTTCGGGACAGAAGGACTGAAGCTTTCTTT,CAISDFRDRRTEAFF
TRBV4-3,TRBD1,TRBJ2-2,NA,TGCGCCAGCAGCCACACCCAGACAGGGGCATCCACCGGGGAGCTGTTTTTT,CASSHTQTGASTGELFF
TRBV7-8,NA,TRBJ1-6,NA,TGTGCCAGCAGCTCCGGGCGGGGAAGTGGTGTCTCACCCCTCCACTTT,CASSSGRGSGVSPLHF
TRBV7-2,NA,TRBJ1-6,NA,TGTGCCAGCAGCTTACCAATGGGCGCCTATAATTCACCCCTCCACTTT,CASSLPMGAYNSPLHF
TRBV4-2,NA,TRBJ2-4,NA,TGTGCCAGCAGCCAAGATTATCGGGTGTCAGGGGCAAACTTC,CASSQDYRVSGANF
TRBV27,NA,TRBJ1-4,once,TGTGCCAGCAGTTTATTATCAGGGAGGTTTAATGAAAAACTGTTTTTT,CASSLLSGRFNEKLFF
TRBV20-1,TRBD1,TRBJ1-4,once,TGCAGTGCTAGTATGACAGGGTCTAATGAAAAACTGTTTTTT,CSASMTGSNEKLFF
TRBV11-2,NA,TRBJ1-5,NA,TGTGCCAGCAGCTTAAGCCCTAGCAATCAGCCCCAGCATTTT,CASSLSPSNQPQHF
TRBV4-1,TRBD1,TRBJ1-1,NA,TGCGCCAGCAGCCACCCCAAGGGACAGGGAGGCACTGAAGCTTTCTTT,CASSHPKGQGGTEAFF
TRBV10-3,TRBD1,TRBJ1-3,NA,TGTGCCATTCGACAGGGGACCTCTGGAAACACCATATATTTT,CAIRQGTSGNTIYF
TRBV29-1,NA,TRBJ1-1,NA,TGCAGCGTCGAGGATGGTGTAGCTTTCTTT,CSVEDGVAFF
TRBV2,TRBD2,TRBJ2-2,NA,TGTGCCAGCAGAGCGGGGGGGAGGAACACCGGGGAGCTGTTTTTT,CASRAGGRNTGELFF
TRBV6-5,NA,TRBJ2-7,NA,TGTGCCAGCAGTTACTCGATACAGGGACACTACGAGCAGTACTTC,CASSYSIQGHYEQYF
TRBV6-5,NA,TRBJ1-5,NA,TGTGCCAGCACTCGGGGGGGGGATCAGCCCCAGCATTTT,CASTRGGDQPQHF
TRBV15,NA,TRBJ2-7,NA,TGTGCCAGGCCCTTTCGGGGGGAGCAGTACTTC,CARPFRGEQYF
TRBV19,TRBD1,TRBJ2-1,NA,TGTGCCAGTAGTAATGACAGGGGGGCCTACAATGAGCAGTTCTTC,CASSNDRGAYNEQFF
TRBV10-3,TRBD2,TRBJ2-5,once,TGTGCCATCAGTGCTAGCGGGGGTGAAGAGACCCAGTACTTC,CAISASGGEETQYF
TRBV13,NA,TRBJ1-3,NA,TGTGCCAGCACCGTCTTGGGGGGTAGACGCGGAAACACCATATATTTT,CASTVLGGRRGNTIYF
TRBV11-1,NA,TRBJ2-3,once,TGTGCCAGCAGCTTAATGGGGCAAGTGTTAGATACGCAGTATTTT,CASSLMGQVLDTQYF
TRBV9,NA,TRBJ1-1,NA,TGTGCCAGCAGCGTAGGACTTCGGACTGAAGCTTTCTTT,CASSVGLRTEAFF
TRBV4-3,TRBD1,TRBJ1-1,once,TGCGCCAGCAGCCCCGGGACAGGTAAAGGGAGCACTGAAGCTTTCTTT,CASSPGTGKGSTEAFF
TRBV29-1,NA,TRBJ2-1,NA,TGCAGCGTCGTGGCCGGCGGAGTGTACAATGAGCAGTTCTTC,CSVVAGGVYNEQFF
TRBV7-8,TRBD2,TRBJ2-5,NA,TGTGCCAGCAGCAGACCGGGACTAGCGGTCCAAGAGACCCAGTACTTC,CASSRPGLAVQETQYF
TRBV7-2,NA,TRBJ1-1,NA,TGTGCCAGCCGCGATCGGGGTAGCACTGAAGCTTTCTTT,CASRDRGSTEAFF
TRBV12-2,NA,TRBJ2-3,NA,TGTGCAAGTCGCTCAGGGACAGGAGGTATCACAGATACGCAGTATTTT,CASRSGTGGITDTQYF
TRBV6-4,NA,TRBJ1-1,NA,TGTGCCAGCAGTGACTCGATCGCCCACAGGGAGAACACTGAAGCTTTCTTT,CASSDSIAHRENTEAFF
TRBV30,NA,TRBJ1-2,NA,TGTGCCTGCCCAGGTGATAGTGGCTACACCTTC,CACPGDSGYTF
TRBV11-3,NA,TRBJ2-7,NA,TGTGCCAGCAGCTTAGATGGCCGGGGCGAGCAGTACTTC,CASSLDGRGEQYF
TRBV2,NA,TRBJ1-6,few,TGTGCCAGCACAGGGTTCCGGTCACCCCTCCACTTT,CASTGFRSPLHF
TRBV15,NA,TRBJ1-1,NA,TGTGCCACCAGCACCTATCCAATTTTACCTAATGAAGCTTTCTTT,CATSTYPILPNEAFF